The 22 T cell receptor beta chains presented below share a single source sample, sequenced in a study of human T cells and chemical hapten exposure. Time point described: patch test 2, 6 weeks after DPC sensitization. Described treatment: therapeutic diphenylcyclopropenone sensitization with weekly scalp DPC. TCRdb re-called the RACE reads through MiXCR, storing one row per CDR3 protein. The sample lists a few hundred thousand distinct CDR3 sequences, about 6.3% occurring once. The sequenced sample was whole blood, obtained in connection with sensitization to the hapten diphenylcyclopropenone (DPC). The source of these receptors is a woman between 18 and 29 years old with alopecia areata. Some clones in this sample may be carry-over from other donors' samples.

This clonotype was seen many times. CDR3: CASSPGQSLGEKLFF. For the CDR3, the DNA is TGTGCCAGCTCACCGGGTCAAAGCCTCGGGGAAAAACTGTTTTTT. The J gene is TRBJ1-4, the V gene TRBV18, with D hard to call. CDR3 length: 15 residues. Germline CDR1 and CDR2: KGHSH and LQKENI. V was clipped by 3 bases and J by 8 bases, with 16 bases between them.

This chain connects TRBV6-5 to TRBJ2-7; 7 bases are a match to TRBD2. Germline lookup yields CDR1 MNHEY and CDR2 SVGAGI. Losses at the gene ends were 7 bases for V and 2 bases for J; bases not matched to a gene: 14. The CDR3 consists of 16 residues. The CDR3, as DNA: TGTGCCAGCAAACGTTATGGCGGGGGTTCCGCCTACGAGCAGTACTTC. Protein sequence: CASKRYGGGSAYEQYF.

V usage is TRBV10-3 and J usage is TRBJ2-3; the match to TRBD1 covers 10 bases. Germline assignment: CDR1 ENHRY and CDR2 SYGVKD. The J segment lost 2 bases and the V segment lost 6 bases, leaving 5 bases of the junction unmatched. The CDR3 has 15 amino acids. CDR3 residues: CAISMTGGPTDTQYF. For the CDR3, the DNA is TGTGCCATCAGCATGACAGGGGGCCCCACAGATACGCAGTATTTT.

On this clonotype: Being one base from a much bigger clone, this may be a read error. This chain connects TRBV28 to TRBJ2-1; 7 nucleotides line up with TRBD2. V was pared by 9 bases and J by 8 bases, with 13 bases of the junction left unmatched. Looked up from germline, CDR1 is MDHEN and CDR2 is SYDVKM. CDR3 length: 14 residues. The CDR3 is CARLTSVGRDEQFF. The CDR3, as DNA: TGTGCCAGGTTAACTAGCGTGGGCAGGGATGAGCAGTTCTTC.

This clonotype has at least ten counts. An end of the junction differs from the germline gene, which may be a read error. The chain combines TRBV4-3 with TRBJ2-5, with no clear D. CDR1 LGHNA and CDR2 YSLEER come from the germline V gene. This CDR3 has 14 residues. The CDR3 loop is CASSQENGVEAQYF. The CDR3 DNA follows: TGCGCCAGCAGCCAAGAAAACGGCGTAGAGGCCCAGTACTTC.

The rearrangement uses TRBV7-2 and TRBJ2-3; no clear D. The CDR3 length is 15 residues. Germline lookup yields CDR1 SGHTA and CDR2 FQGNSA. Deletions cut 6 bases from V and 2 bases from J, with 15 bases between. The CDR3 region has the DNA TGTGCCAGCAGTCTTGTTGGGATCTACACAGATACGCAGTATTTT. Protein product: CASSLVGIYTDTQYF.

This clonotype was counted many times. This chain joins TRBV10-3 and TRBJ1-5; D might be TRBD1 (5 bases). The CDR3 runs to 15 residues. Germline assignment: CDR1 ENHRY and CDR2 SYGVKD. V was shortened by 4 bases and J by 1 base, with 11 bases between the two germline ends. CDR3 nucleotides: TGTGCCATCAGTGGGGCGGGGGGAAGCAATCAGCCCCAGCATTTT. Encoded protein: CAISGAGGSNQPQHF.

The CDR3 loop reads CASSYSGAGLAPEYGYTF. CDR3 DNA: TGTGCCAGCAGTTACTCGGGGGCAGGGCTCGCACCCGAGTATGGCTACACCTTC. The chain combines TRBV6-2 or TRBV6-3 with TRBJ1-2; D is possibly TRBD1 (6 bases). Per the germline V gene, CDR1 is MNHEY and CDR2 is SVGEGT. Trimming took off 0 bases at V and 5 bases at J, with 22 bases between the two ends. CDR3 length equals 18 residues.

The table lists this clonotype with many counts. CDR3: CASSLEDQGNTEAFF. CDR3 in DNA: TGTGCCAGCAGCTTAGAGGATCAGGGAAACACTGAAGCTTTCTTT. The chain combines TRBV7-2 with TRBJ1-1; possible D gene TRBD1, 5 bases. V was pared by 1 base and J by 2 bases, with 11 bases between. This CDR3 is built from 15 residues. Germline V gives CDR1 SGHTA, CDR2 FQGNSA.

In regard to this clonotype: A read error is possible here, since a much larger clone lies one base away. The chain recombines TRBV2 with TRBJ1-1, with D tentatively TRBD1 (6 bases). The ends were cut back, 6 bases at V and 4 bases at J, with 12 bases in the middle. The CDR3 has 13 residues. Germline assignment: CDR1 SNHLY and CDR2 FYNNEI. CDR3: CASREDSGTEAFF. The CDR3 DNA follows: TGTGCCAGCAGGGAGGACAGCGGCACTGAAGCTTTCTTT.

CDR3 region: CASSTTGRGETQYF. CDR3 nucleotides: TGTGCCAGCAGTACTACAGGGAGAGGGGAGACCCAGTACTTC. The rearrangement uses TRBV6-2 or TRBV6-3 and TRBJ2-5; D perhaps matches TRBD1 (6 bases). The CDR3 spans 14 residues. V dropped 5 bases and J dropped 5 bases, with 15 bases sitting between them. The V gene's germline CDR1 is MNHEY and CDR2 SVGEGT.

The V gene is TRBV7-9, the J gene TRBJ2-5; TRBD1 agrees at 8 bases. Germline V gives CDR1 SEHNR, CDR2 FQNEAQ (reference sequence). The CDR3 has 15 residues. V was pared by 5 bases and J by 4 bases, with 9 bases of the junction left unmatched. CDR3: CASSPDGQGGETQYF. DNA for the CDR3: TGTGCCAGCAGCCCAGATGGACAGGGAGGAGAGACCCAGTACTTC.

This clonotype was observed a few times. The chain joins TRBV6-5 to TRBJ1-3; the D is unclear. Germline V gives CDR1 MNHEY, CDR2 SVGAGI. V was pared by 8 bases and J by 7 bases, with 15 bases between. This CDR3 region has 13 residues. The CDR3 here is CASAPLGWNTIYF. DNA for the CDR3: TGTGCCAGCGCTCCCCTGGGGTGGAACACCATATATTTT.

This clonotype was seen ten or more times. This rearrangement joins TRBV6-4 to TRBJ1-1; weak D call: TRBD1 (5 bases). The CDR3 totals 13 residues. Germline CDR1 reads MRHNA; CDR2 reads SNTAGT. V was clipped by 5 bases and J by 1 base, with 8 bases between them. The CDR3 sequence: CASSTDRNTEAFF. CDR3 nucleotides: TGTGCCAGCAGTACCGACAGGAACACTGAAGCTTTCTTT.

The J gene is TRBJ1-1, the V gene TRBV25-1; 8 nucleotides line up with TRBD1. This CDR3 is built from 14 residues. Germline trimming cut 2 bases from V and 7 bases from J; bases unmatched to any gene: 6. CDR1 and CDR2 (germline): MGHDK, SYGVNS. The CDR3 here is CASSELGTGHEAFF. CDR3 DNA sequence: TGTGCCAGCAGTGAACTTGGGACAGGACATGAAGCTTTCTTT.

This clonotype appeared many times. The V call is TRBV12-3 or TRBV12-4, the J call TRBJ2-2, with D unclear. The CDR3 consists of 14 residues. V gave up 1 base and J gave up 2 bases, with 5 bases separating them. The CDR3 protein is CASSLGANTGELFF. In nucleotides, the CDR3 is TGTGCCAGCAGTTTAGGGGCCAACACCGGGGAGCTGTTTTTT.

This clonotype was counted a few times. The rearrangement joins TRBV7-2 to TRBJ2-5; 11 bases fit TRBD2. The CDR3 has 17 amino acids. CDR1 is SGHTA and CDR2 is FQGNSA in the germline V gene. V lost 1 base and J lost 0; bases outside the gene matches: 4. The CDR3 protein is CASSLGASGGYQETQYF. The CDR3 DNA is TGTGCCAGCAGCTTAGGGGCTAGCGGGGGGTACCAAGAGACCCAGTACTTC.

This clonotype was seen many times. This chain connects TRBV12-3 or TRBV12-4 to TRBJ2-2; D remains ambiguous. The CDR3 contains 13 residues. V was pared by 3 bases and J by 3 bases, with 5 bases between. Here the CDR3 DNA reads TGTGCCAGCAGTTTGCCAGACACCGGGGAGCTGTTTTTT. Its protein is CASSLPDTGELFF.

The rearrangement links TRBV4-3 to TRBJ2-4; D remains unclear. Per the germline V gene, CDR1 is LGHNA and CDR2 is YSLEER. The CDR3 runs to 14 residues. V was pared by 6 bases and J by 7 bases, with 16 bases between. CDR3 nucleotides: TGCGCCAGCAGTCTTTCTCTCAGTGGGAACATTCAGTACTTC. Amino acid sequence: CASSLSLSGNIQYF.

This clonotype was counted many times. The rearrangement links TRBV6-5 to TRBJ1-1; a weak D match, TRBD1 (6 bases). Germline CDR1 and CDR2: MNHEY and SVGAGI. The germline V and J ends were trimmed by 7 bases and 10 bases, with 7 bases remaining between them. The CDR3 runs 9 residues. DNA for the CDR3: TGTGCCAGCACCAGGGGAGCTTTCTTT. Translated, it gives CASTRGAFF.

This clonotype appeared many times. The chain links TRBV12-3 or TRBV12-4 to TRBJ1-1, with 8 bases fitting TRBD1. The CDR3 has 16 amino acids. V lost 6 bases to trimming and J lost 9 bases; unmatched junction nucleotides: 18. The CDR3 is CASSSPGGAGDWKAFF. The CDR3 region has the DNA TGTGCCAGCAGCAGCCCAGGGGGCGCGGGTGATTGGAAAGCTTTCTTT.

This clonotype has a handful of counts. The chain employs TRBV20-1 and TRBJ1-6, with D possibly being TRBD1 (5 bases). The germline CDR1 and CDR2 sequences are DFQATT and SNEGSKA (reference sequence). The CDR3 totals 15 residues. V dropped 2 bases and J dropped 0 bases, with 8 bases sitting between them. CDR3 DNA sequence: TGCAGTGCTAGATGGCAGGGCTCCTATAATTCACCCCTCCACTTT. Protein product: CSARWQGSYNSPLHF.